This record looks at one T cell receptor (beta chain) sequence and its context. No antigen is known for it. It was CD45RO-negative cells, positively selected for CCR7, that made up naive CD8 cells, with terminally differentiated effector memory CD45RA+ cells excluded. These data are taken from a study of shared clonotypes between healthy human individuals. Study details: Per donor, CD8 memory used one plate, CD8 naive used two, CD4 memory used three and CD4 naive used three.

The V and J ends lost 0 bases and 2 bases respectively, with 14 bases between them. The V gene's germline CDR1 is MNHEY and CDR2 SVGAGI. The length of the CDR3 is 16 residues. Generated by immunoSEQ multiplex PCR, the TCRdb table keeps only in-frame clones and is missing some. The data show about 700,000 clones, with 92% seen just once and roughly 24% held by the top ten. Broader study findings: Researchers sampled only blood; tissue repertoires likely differ. As a rule, naive subsets had a larger estimated richness than memory subsets.

The sample was naive CD8+ T cells sorted from blood. The TCR originated in a man aged 30-40 years in good health. The chain is built from TRBV6-5 and TRBJ2-7; D not certain. This chain's CDR3 is CASSYSWAESAYEQYF. In DNA, the CDR3 is TGTGCCAGCAGTTACTCATGGGCAGAAAGCGCCTACGAGCAGTACTTC.